The following is a T cell receptor (beta chain) sequence with its context. One entry per CDR3 protein, called by TCRdb with MiXCR from the 5' RACE reads. Here the sample spans hundreds of thousands of distinct CDR3 sequences, less than 10% being singletons. The data belong to a study of identical twins. Germline CDR1 and CDR2: SGHDT and YYEEEE. Trimming shortened V by 0 bases and J by 5 bases, and 12 bases separated the two germline ends. This CDR3 is built from 15 residues. The chain has TRBV5-6 and TRBJ2-1; tentatively, D is TRBD1 or TRBD2 (5 bases each). The sequence was collected from a woman between 18 and 29 years old in good health. The specimen sequenced was memory (CD45RO+) T cells sorted from blood. CDR3: CASSLGPGPNNEQFF. CDR3 bases: TGTGCCAGCAGCTTGGGGCCGGGACCCAACAATGAGCAGTTCTTC. Full variable domain (outside the CDR3, taken from reference TRBV5-6 and TRBJ2-1): DAGVTQSPTHLIKTRGQQVTLRCSPKSGHDTVSWYQQALGQGPQFIFQYYEEEERQRGNFPDRFSGHQFPNYSSELNVNALLLGDSALYLCASSLGPGPNNEQFFGPGTRLTVL.